These T cell receptor beta chains were read from a single sample in a study of blood T cell repertoires in COVID-19. The table came from immunoSEQ multiplex PCR; TCRdb's copy has only in-frame clones and leaves some out. This sample has hundreds of thousands of clones, with approximately 81% found just once. The sample comprised peripheral blood. These receptors were obtained from a woman in her late teens or twenties with acute or convalescent COVID-19. The CDR3 runs from the conserved cysteine through the conserved F or W. D genes are given only for firm matches. Clone size is not always given. Where it is, it says once, few, many or a class for expanded clones.

>TRBD1|TRBJ1-6|TRBV6-4|.
TGTGCCAGCAGTGGAGCAGGACAGGGTCGCCCCAATTCACCCCTCCACTTT
CASSGAGQGRPNSPLHF
>TRBD1|TRBJ2-3|TRBV9|.
TGTGCCAGCAGCGTAGGACCGACAGGGGGGGCAGATACGCAGTATTTT
CASSVGPTGGADTQYF
>.|TRBJ1-5|TRBV19|.
TGTGCCAGTAGTAGAGACGGGGGTTGGAATCAGCCCCAGCATTTT
CASSRDGGWNQPQHF
>TRBD1|TRBJ1-2|TRBV12-3/TRBV12-4|.
TGTGCCAGCAGCCGACAGGGGGTCTATGGCTACACCTTC
CASSRQGVYGYTF
>.|TRBJ1-3|TRBV28|.
TGTGCCAGCAGTTTACCAGGCAGGGTGTCGGGAAACACCATATATTTT
CASSLPGRVSGNTIYF
>TRBD1|TRBJ1-1|TRBV28|.
TGTGCCAGCAGCCCCACTTGGGACAGGGGGCTGGAAGCTTTCTTT
CASSPTWDRGLEAFF
>.|TRBJ1-2|TRBV6-5|many
TGTGCCAGCAGTCCTCTCGGGCAGGGCGCTGGCTACACCTTC
CASSPLGQGAGYTF
>.|TRBJ1-2|TRBV9|.
TGTGCCAGCAGCGTATCTATAGGGGGTGCTGGCTACACCTTC
CASSVSIGGAGYTF
>.|TRBJ1-1|TRBV21-1|.
TGTGCCAGCAGCAAAAACGGGAGAGCTTTCTTT
CASSKNGRAFF
>.|TRBJ1-5|TRBV7-9|.
TGTGCCAGCAGCTCCACGGGGGAGCCGGATCAGCCCCAGCATTTT
CASSSTGEPDQPQHF
>.|TRBJ1-2|TRBV7-3|.
TGTGCCAGCAGCTTAGGGTTCGGGGATGGCTACACCTTC
CASSLGFGDGYTF
>.|TRBJ1-1|TRBV30|.
TGTGCCTGGAGTGTAGCGGGGGGGCTGAGGTCTTTCTTT
CAWSVAGGLRSFF
>.|TRBJ1-4|TRBV6-1|.
TGTGCCAGCAGTGAAGGTCGGGGGGGTGAAAAACTGTTTTTT
CASSEGRGGEKLFF
>.|TRBJ2-7|TRBV20-1|.
TGCAGTGCTAGTTGGAGGGAAGAGCAGTACTTC
CSASWREEQYF
>TRBD2|TRBJ2-1|TRBV5-4|once
TGTGCCAGCAGCGATCCCAGACTAGCGGGGCCACCGTACGGAACCAATGAGCAGTTCTTC
CASSDPRLAGPPYGTNEQFF
>.|TRBJ2-1|TRBV20-1|.
TGCAGTGCTCGGCAGGGTCTGGAGCAGTTCTTC
CSARQGLEQFF
>.|TRBJ2-5|TRBV9|.
TGTGCCAGCAGCAGGGGGGCGGCGGGGGCCCTCCAAGAGACCCAGTACTTC
CASSRGAAGALQETQYF
>.|TRBJ1-4|TRBV2|.
TGTGCCAGCACCATTTCCGGGGTTGATGAAAAACTGTTTTTT
CASTISGVDEKLFF
>TRBD1|TRBJ2-1|TRBV2|.
TGTGCCAGCAGCCTCCGGACAGGGAACAATGAGCAGTTCTTC
CASSLRTGNNEQFF
>TRBD2|TRBJ2-1|TRBV28|once
TGTGCCAGCACCCAGAGCGGACTAGCGGGAGGGCCCTACAATGAGCAGTTCTTC
CASTQSGLAGGPYNEQFF
>TRBD2|TRBJ2-2|TRBV5-4|.
TGTGCCAGCAGCTACCGGACTAGCGGGAGTTTCTTCGGGGAGCTGTTTTTT
CASSYRTSGSFFGELFF
>TRBD1|TRBJ1-5|TRBV10-2|.
TGCGCAGTATCGGAGGGGGACAGGGGGCCAAATCAGCCCCAGCATTTT
CAVSEGDRGPNQPQHF
>TRBD2|TRBJ2-3|TRBV30|.
TGTGCCTGGAGTGACGGGGGGGCGGGAGATACGCAGTATTTT
CAWSDGGAGDTQYF
>.|TRBJ2-3|TRBV5-1|.
TGCGCCAGCAGCCTGGGGGCGATCACAGATACGCAGTATTTT
CASSLGAITDTQYF
>.|TRBJ2-2|TRBV6-2/TRBV6-3|.
TGTGCCAGCAGTTACCGCAGGGACACCGGGGAGCTGTTTTTT
CASSYRRDTGELFF
>.|TRBJ2-1|TRBV18|.
TGTGCCAGCTCCTCAAGCGGAGGCGAAGCCAATGAGCAGTTCTTC
CASSSSGGEANEQFF
>.|TRBJ1-5|TRBV3-1/TRBV3-2|.
TGTGCCAGCAGCCATGAGGGACAGCCCCAGCATTTT
CASSHEGQPQHF
>TRBD2|TRBJ2-7|TRBV7-9|.
TGTGCCAGCAGCTCCACCCGGGGTAGCGGGAGCCACGAGCAGTACTTC
CASSSTRGSGSHEQYF
>TRBD1|TRBJ1-1|TRBV2|.
TGTGCCGGCGAACAGGGGAGTAACACTGAAGCTTTCTTT
CAGEQGSNTEAFF
>TRBD1|TRBJ2-7|TRBV19|.
TGTGCCAGTAGTATGGGGACAGGAACCTACGAGCAGTACTTC
CASSMGTGTYEQYF
>.|TRBJ2-2|TRBV3-1/TRBV3-2|once
TGTGCCAGCAGCCAAGAGTTCAGAACAGGCAAATTACCGTTTGAGCTGTTTTTT
CASSQEFRTGKLPFELFF
>.|TRBJ1-2|TRBV27|.
TGTGCCAGCAGGCAACAGGGTTCTAACTATGGCTACACCTTC
CASRQQGSNYGYTF
>TRBD2|TRBJ2-1|TRBV5-4|.
TGTGCCAGCAGCCCAGGTAGCGGGAGCTACAATGAGCAGTTCTTC
CASSPGSGSYNEQFF
>TRBD1|TRBJ1-5|TRBV19|many
TGTGCCAGTAGCGAAGTGAGGACAGGGAGGGGACAGCCCCAGCATTTT
CASSEVRTGRGQPQHF
>TRBD1|TRBJ1-1|TRBV5-8|.
TGTGCCAGCAGCGGACAGGGGATTATGACTAAAGCTTTCTTT
CASSGQGIMTKAFF
>.|TRBJ1-2|TRBV28|.
TGTGCCATCTCGGGGGTAGAGGGCTACACCTTC
CAISGVEGYTF
>TRBD1|TRBJ1-4|TRBV9|.
TGTGCCAGCAGCGCCTTGGACAGGGGGCACGAAAAACTGTTTTTT
CASSALDRGHEKLFF
>.|TRBJ1-6|TRBV21-1|.
TGTGCCAGCAGCAAAGCGAGGCAGGGCGGGGGTTCACCCCTCCACTTT
CASSKARQGGGSPLHF
>.|TRBJ1-1|TRBV6-2/TRBV6-3|.
TGTGCCAGCAGTTGGGGCCGGGGGAGGAAAGCCAGTCAAGCTTTCTTT
CASSWGRGRKASQAFF
>.|TRBJ2-7|TRBV11-1|.
TGTGCCAGCAGAGGGGACACCACCTACGAGCAGTACTTC
CASRGDTTYEQYF
>TRBD1|TRBJ2-7|TRBV28|.
TGTGCCAGCAGTTCCGCCCTAATGACAGGGTACCACGAGCAGTACTTC
CASSSALMTGYHEQYF